This is a list of T cell receptor beta chains from one sample in a study of shared clonotypes between healthy human individuals. Here immunoSEQ multiplex PCR was the method, and the copy in TCRdb shows in-frame clones only, minus some. The table records over 1.5 million clones, 95% to 99% of them present only once. Sequenced sample: naive CD4+ T cells sorted from blood. The receptors here all came from a man in his thirties or forties in good health. The CDR3 runs from the conserved cysteine through the conserved F or W. The order of the fields is V gene, J gene, D gene, clone size, CDR3 DNA, CDR3 protein. The D gene is left open where the match is weak. A clone size is listed for some rows: how often the clone was seen (once, few, many), or a class if it is expanded.

TRBV21-1	TRBJ2-3	NA	NA	TGTGCCAGCAGCAAATTACAGTTGTGGGATACGCAGTATTTT	CASSKLQLWDTQYF
TRBV7-9	TRBJ1-2	NA	NA	TGTGCCAGCAGCCCCAATAACTATGGCTACACCTTC	CASSPNNYGYTF
TRBV10-3	TRBJ2-7	NA	NA	TGTGCCATCGGGCAGACCTACGAGCAGTACTTC	CAIGQTYEQYF
TRBV18	TRBJ2-7	NA	NA	TGTGCCAGCTCACCGCGTGGAAGTCGCGGGCGATCCTCCTACGAGCAGTACTTC	CASSPRGSRGRSSYEQYF
TRBV6-5	TRBJ1-3	NA	NA	TGTGCCAGCACGTCCTCTGGAAACACCATATATTTT	CASTSSGNTIYF
TRBV27	TRBJ1-4	NA	NA	TGTGCCAGCCTATCGGCCACTAATGAAAAACTGTTTTTT	CASLSATNEKLFF
TRBV10-3	TRBJ2-2	NA	NA	TGTGCCATCAGTGAGTCGAATCCGATGAACAGATACACCGGGGAGCTGTTTTTT	CAISESNPMNRYTGELFF
TRBV7-8	TRBJ2-7	NA	NA	TGTGCCAGCAGCTTGGGCAGATCCTACGAGCAGTACTTC	CASSLGRSYEQYF
TRBV5-6	TRBJ2-3	NA	once	TGTGCCAGCAGCTTCGTAGGGGGACGCACAGATACGCAGTATTTT	CASSFVGGRTDTQYF
TRBV28	TRBJ2-1	TRBD2	NA	TGTGCCAGCAGTCCGGGACTAGCGGCCCCCCCAGGCTACAATGAGCAGTTCTTC	CASSPGLAAPPGYNEQFF
TRBV11-3	TRBJ2-2	NA	NA	TGTGCCAGCAGCTCGCGGGCGGGACCCACCGGGGAGCTGTTTTTT	CASSSRAGPTGELFF
TRBV18	TRBJ2-3	NA	NA	TGTGCCAGCTCACCAGGTACCACCGATACGCAGTATTTT	CASSPGTTDTQYF
TRBV9	TRBJ2-7	NA	NA	TGTGCCAGCAGCGTAGCGTGGACTCGAGACTACGAGCAGTACTTC	CASSVAWTRDYEQYF
TRBV7-6	TRBJ1-4	NA	NA	TGTGCCAGCAGCTTGAGGGGGGCGCATGAAAAACTGTTTTTT	CASSLRGAHEKLFF
TRBV5-1	TRBJ1-4	NA	NA	TGCGCCAGCAGCTTGTCAGCCAACCTAGAAAAACTGTTTTTT	CASSLSANLEKLFF
TRBV12-5	TRBJ2-2	NA	NA	TGTGCTAGTGCCAACTACCAAGCGGGCCGGTTTCTTGCCGGGGAGCTGTTTTTT	CASANYQAGRFLAGELFF